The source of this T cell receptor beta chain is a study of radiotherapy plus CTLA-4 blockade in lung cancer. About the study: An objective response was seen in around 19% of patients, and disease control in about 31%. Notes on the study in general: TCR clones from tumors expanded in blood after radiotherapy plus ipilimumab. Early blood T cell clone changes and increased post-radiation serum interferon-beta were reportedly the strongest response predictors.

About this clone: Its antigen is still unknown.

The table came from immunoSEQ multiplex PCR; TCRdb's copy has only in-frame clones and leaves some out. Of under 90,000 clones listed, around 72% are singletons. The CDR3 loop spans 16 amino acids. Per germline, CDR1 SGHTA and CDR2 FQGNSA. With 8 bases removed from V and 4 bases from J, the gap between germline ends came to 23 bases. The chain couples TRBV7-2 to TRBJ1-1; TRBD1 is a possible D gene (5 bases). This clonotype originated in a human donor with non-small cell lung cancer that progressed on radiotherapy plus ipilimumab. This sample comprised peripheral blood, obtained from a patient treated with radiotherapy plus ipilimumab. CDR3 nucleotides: TGTGCCAGCCCCGTAGGTCTGGGGCGAGAAGGCACTGAAGCTTTCTTT. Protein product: CASPVGLGREGTEAFF.